Included here is one TCR beta chain sequence, with context. Antigen specificity is unknown. This record belongs to a study of identical twins. General study points: Sequences that were beta out-of-frame showed weaker excess twin sharing.

This CDR3 region has 15 residues. Trimming stripped 2 bases from V and 3 bases from J, with 12 bases between. From germline, CDR1 is MGHRA and CDR2 YSYEKL. TCRdb analysed the 5' RACE reads with MiXCR anew, one entry per CDR3 protein. The data contain roughly 250,000 distinct CDR3 sequences, approximately 7.3% of them seen just once; the ten biggest clones take up 5% to 6%. The data were also submitted as part of a second study, on yellow fever vaccine responses in identical twins. That paper notes: Twins' T cell vaccine responses reportedly looked partly convergent, partly personalized.

The specimen sequenced was CD8+ T cells sorted from blood. The V gene is TRBV4-1, the J gene TRBJ2-3; D not certain. The sequence came from a woman aged 18-29 years in good health. The CDR3 DNA is TGCGCCAGCAGCCAACAGCTAAGGGTGACAGATACGCAGTATTTT. This encodes CASSQQLRVTDTQYF.